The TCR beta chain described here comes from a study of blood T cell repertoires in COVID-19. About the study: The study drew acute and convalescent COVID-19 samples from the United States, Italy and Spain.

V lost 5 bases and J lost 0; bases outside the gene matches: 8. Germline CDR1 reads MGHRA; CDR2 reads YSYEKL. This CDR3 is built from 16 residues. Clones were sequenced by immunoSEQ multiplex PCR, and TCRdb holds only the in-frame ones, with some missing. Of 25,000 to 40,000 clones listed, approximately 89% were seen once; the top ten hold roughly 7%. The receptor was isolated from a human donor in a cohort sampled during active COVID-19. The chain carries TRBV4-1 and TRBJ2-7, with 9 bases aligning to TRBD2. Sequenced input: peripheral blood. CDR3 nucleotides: TGCGCCAGCAGCTATATAGCGGGAGCACCCTCCTACGAGCAGTACTTC. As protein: CASSYIAGAPSYEQYF.